This TCR beta chain was retrieved from a study of vaccination effects on CD4 cells after COVID-19. Notes on the study in general: The study had few convalescent patients and no early post-infection timepoints.

The ViraFEST assay expanded antigen-specific CD4+ T cells with viral peptide pools before sequencing. A 10-day culture period preceded the isolation of CD4+ T cells. Negative nucleocapsid antibody tests before and after vaccination confirmed no previous SARS-CoV-2 infection. With approximately 9.2 ug/ml peptides and roughly 9.3 IU/ml IL-2, roughly 2.1 million PBMC per well were cultured. TCRdb's copy holds only in-frame clones and misses some; the assay was immunoSEQ multiplex PCR. The sample lists more than 40,000 clones; more than 60% were seen once. Germline CDR1 MDHEN, CDR2 SYDVKM. With 10 bases removed from V and 2 bases from J, the gap between germline ends came to 11 bases. This CDR3 is 12 amino acids long. Concerning this clone itself: What it binds is unknown.

The sequenced sample was CD4+ T cells from PBMCs cultured with HCoV-OC43 spike peptides, obtained before COVID-19 vaccination. Subset in this sample: HCoV-OC43 spike overlapping peptide pool stimulation. The TCR was taken from a human donor who received a COVID-19 vaccine. This chain joins TRBV28 and TRBJ1-2, with a possible D match to TRBD1 (5 bases). The CDR3 DNA sequence: TGTGCCACGGGGGGGGGAAACTATGGCTACACCTTC. Protein sequence: CATGGGNYGYTF.